This T cell receptor (delta chain) comes out of a study of γδ T cells in repeated Plasmodium falciparum infection listed by TCRdb under 2021. Background for the entire study: The natural-infection arm enrolled Malian children exposed to intense seasonal malaria transmission, compared against age and gender matched Australian children. Malian gammadelta TCR repertoires were analysed cross-sectionally during no-transmission periods and longitudinally across acute febrile malaria episodes. Four controlled human malaria infections were administered to about five malaria-naive U.S. adults over roughly 600 days by bites from P. falciparum NF54-infected Anopheles stephensi mosquitoes. Samples from controlled-infection subjects were taken at baseline, just before selected infections, and 21 days after each infection. The study looked at how repeated Plasmodium falciparum infection shapes the human gammadelta T cell repertoire, using both natural infection in Mali and controlled human malaria infection. Broader findings and caveats from the paper: Generalizability was limited because the Malian cohort was drawn from a small rural village of predominantly one ethnic group. The controlled-infection cohort was small, limiting analysis of inter-individual variability in gammadelta T cell responses.

Library method: multiplex PCR. Sequencing was carried out with an Illumina MiSeq. From each sorted gammadelta T cell sample, both TCR gamma (TRG) and TCR delta (TRD) chains were sequenced. In the authors' own workflow: Clonotype tree plots, accumulated frequency of the top 20 clonotypes, diversity index (DI) and D75 metrics were included in the repertoire analyses. TCRdb recomputed clones from the public reads with CATT; identical DNA rows were then combined. In this record, the V and J calls reflect TCRdb's handling and not the investigators' own analysis. The sample table records 55,000 to 70,000 delta-chain clones; around 1.7% of these occur just once. The ten largest clonotypes hold around 16% of the sample. This clone was picked up a small number of times. What this receptor recognizes is not known. TCRdb's protein, taken from a much larger clone, differs from this DNA's translation at residue 9, likely owing to a read error; the protein displayed comes from the DNA.

Sequencing input: gamma-delta T cells from blood. This sequence was found in a pool of human donors (malaria-infected and uninfected, not separated).

CDR3 sequence: CAFNDLTLLETTDVGDSSWDTRQMFF. Here is the DNA: TGTGCCTTTAATGATCTAACCCTCCTCGAGACTACTGATGTGGGGGACAGCTCCTGGGACACCCGACAGATGTTTTTC. The V and J segments used are TRDV3 and TRDJ3, with 7 bases matching TRDD3. From its cysteine to its phenylalanine, the CDR3 spans 26 amino acids. This entry keeps only the CDR3 DNA: 78 bases, framed from base 1. CDR1 and CDR2, per the germline V gene (reference sequence), are TVYSNPD and GDNSRS. Ends trimmed: V by 1 base, J by 0 bases; bases unmatched to a gene: 33.